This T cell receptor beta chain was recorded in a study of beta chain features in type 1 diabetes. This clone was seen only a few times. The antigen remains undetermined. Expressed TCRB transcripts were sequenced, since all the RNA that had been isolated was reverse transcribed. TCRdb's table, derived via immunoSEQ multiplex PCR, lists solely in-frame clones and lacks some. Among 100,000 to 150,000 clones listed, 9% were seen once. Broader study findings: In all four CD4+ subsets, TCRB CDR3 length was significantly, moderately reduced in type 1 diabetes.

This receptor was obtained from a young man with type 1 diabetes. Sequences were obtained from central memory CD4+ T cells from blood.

Here the CDR3 DNA reads TGTGCCAGCAGCCCCAGGGCGGACACCATATATTTT. Its translation: CASSPRADTIYF. The gene calls are TRBV14 and TRBJ1-3, with D perhaps matching TRBD1 (5 bases). Germline loops: CDR1 SGHDN, CDR2 FVKESK. The CDR3 extends over 12 amino acids. Trimming stripped 4 bases from V and 8 bases from J, with 9 bases between.